This T cell receptor beta chain was captured by sequencing in a study of STAT5B mutations in CD4+ large granular lymphocyte leukemia. Looking at the study overall: The CDR3 'QG' motif was associated with a particular HLA allele among healthy donors.

This was a survey-level run. Sequencing was performed with immunoSEQ multiplex PCR; in TCRdb, only in-frame clones are kept and a portion is missing. The sample consists of 30,000 to 40,000 clones, roughly 85% of them appearing once. Unmatched junction bases numbered 2, after V lost 1 base and J lost 2 bases. CDR1 is SEHNR and CDR2 is FQNEAQ in the germline V gene (reference sequence). This CDR3 has 16 residues. The V gene is TRBV7-9, the J gene TRBJ2-1, with TRBD2 identical over 10 bases. The sequencing sample was made of CD4+ T cells from blood buffy coats. The clonotype originates from a human donor in good health. The CDR3 DNA is TGTGCCAGCAGCTTAGAACTAGCGGGACCCTACAATGAGCAGTTCTTC. The encoded protein is CASSLELAGPYNEQFF.